Each of the 2 T cell receptor beta chains below was sequenced from the same sample in a study of blood T cell repertoires in COVID-19 (dated by TCRdb to the early 2020s). The method behind the library was the immunoSEQ multiplex PCR assay. TCRdb mirrors the immuneACCESS table, restricted to in-frame sequences. Some clones are absent from its copies; in checked studies, under half trace to an unresolved V gene, and the reason for the others is unknown. The sample table lists 85,000 to 130,000 clones, 76% of them with a count of one. Jointly, the top ten make up 6.2% of the sample. The sample taken for sequencing was peripheral blood. Every receptor here comes from an elderly man with COVID-19, enrolled during active disease.

CDR3: CASSSSLSEQYF. As DNA, the CDR3 is TGTGCCAGCAGTTCTTCACTTTCCGAGCAGTACTTC. This sequence joins TRBV6-6 and TRBJ2-7; D gene uncertain. CDR1 and CDR2 from the germline V gene are MNHNY and SVGAGI (reference sequence). The CDR3 loop spans 12 amino acids. Trimming removed 4 bases from V and 6 bases from J, with 10 bases in between.

The chain recombines TRBV19 with TRBJ1-1, with D hard to call. Germline V gene lookup returns CDR1 LNHDA and CDR2 SQIVND (reference sequence). The CDR3 spans 12 residues. Trimming shortened V by 6 bases and J by 1 base, and 6 bases separated the two germline ends. Here the CDR3 DNA reads TGTGCCAGTAGACCAGGGAACACTGAAGCTTTCTTT. This codes for CASRPGNTEAFF.